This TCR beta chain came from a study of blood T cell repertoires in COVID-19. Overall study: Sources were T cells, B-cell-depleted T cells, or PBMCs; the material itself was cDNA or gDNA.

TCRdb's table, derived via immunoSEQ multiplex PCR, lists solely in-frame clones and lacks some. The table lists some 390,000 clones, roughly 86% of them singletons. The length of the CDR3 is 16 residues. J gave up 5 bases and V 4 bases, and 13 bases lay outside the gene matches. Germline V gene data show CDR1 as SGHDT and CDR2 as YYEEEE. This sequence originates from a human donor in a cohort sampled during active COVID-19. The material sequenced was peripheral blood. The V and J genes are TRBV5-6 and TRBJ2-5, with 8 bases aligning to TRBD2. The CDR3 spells CASSPRLAIGHETQYF. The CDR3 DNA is TGTGCCAGCAGCCCCCGACTAGCGATAGGGCACGAGACCCAGTACTTC.